This T cell receptor beta chain stems from a study of Graves' ophthalmopathy and Graves' hyperthyroidism. Study details: Untreated patients at initial diagnosis provided peripheral blood.

RNA transcripts yielded amplified TCR beta CDR3 regions. First-round RT-PCR with HTBI primers preceded a second-round multiplex PCR. TCRdb ran MiXCR on the multiplex PCR reads and lists one entry per CDR3 protein. The sample contains about 740,000 distinct CDR3 sequences, around 40% of which appear only once. The sequenced sample consisted of peripheral blood. The sequence was collected from an adult man with Graves' ophthalmopathy.

The CDR3 loop is CASSRTGSSYNEQYF. CDR3 nucleotides: TGTGCCAGCAGCCGGACAGGGAGCTCCTACAATGAGCAGTATTTT. V and J are TRBV7-9 and TRBJ2-1; 8 positions agree with TRBD1. The better agreement between TRBJ2-3 and the DNA end casts doubt on the J call. Germline V gives CDR1 SEHNR, CDR2 FQNEAQ (reference sequence). The CDR3 has 15 residues.